A single sample gave rise to the 27 T cell receptor beta chains below, sequenced in a study of cytomegalovirus exposure and HLA in healthy donors. The PCR ran on 60 Vbeta and 13 Jbeta primers. The table came from immunoSEQ multiplex PCR; TCRdb's copy has only in-frame clones and leaves some out. The data contain about 120,000 clones, roughly 9% of them singletons. Specimen: PBMCs. These receptors all stem from a woman aged 40 to 50 in good health and CMV-seropositive.

This clone was observed a handful of times. The chain couples TRBV18 to TRBJ1-1; TRBD1 agrees at 11 bases. The V gene end was trimmed by 2 bases and the J gene end by 5 bases; junction bases not matched to a gene: 10. This CDR3 is built from 17 residues. CDR1 is KGHSH and CDR2 is LQKENI in the germline V gene. CDR3 bases: TGTGCCAGCTCACCAACGGACAGGGGGCTTTTTAAAACTGAAGCTTTCTTT. The encoded protein is CASSPTDRGLFKTEAFF.

This sequence joins TRBV28 and TRBJ2-1; D perhaps matches TRBD1 (6 bases). Germline V CDR1 and CDR2: MDHEN, SYDVKM. CDR3 length equals 13 residues. V was shortened by 10 bases and J by 2 bases, with 12 bases between the two germline ends. The CDR3 DNA sequence: TGTGCCACCTCTCGGACAGCCTACAATGAGCAGTTCTTC. It specifies CATSRTAYNEQFF.

This clone was counted a few times. The chain is built from TRBV5-1 and TRBJ1-1; TRBD1 is a possible D gene (6 bases). Germline V CDR1 and CDR2: SGHRS, YFSETQ. The CDR3 extends over 13 amino acids. The germline V and J ends were trimmed by 6 bases and 5 bases, with 14 bases remaining between them. CDR3: CASTSRGRTEAFF. DNA for the CDR3: TGCGCCAGCACCAGCAGGGGAAGAACTGAAGCTTTCTTT.

This rearrangement joins TRBV7-2 to TRBJ1-3, with D possibly TRBD1 on 5 matching bases. The length of the CDR3 is 15 residues. Trimming took 3 bases from V and 3 from J, leaving 12 bases between them. Germline V CDR1 and CDR2: SGHTA, FQGNSA. The CDR3 loop reads CASSFQRTSGNTIYF. DNA for the CDR3: TGTGCCAGCAGCTTCCAGAGGACAAGTGGAAACACCATATATTTT.

The chain uses TRBV7-9 and TRBJ1-2; D may be TRBD1 (5 bases). The CDR3 extends over 17 amino acids. The V end was cut by 11 bases, the J end by 0 bases, with 25 bases between. Per the germline V gene, CDR1 is SEHNR and CDR2 is FQNEAQ (reference sequence). As DNA, the CDR3 is TGTGCCTCCGCACGTCCCAGACAGCTTCCCTCTAACTATGGCTACACCTTC. Translated: CASARPRQLPSNYGYTF.

V gene TRBV5-4 combines with J gene TRBJ2-2; the match to TRBD2 covers 9 bases. Germline CDR1 reads SGHNT; CDR2 reads YYREEE (reference sequence). The CDR3 has 16 amino acids. The trim removed 4 bases at V and 4 bases at J, leaving 8 bases unmatched. CDR3: CASSPGTSKGTGELFF. The CDR3 coding sequence is TGTGCCAGCAGCCCCGGGACTAGCAAAGGCACCGGGGAGCTGTTTTTT.

The genes are TRBV10-2 and TRBJ1-1; 7 positions match TRBD1. V lost 2 bases, J lost 1 base, and 7 bases stayed unmatched. The CDR3 consists of 16 residues. Germline CDR1 WSHSY, CDR2 SAAADI. The CDR3 DNA reads TGCGCCAGCAGTGAGGGCAGGGGGGCAGGGAACACTGAAGCTTTCTTT. Amino acids: CASSEGRGAGNTEAFF.

This rearrangement joins TRBV19 to TRBJ1-4, with 7 nucleotides matching TRBD1. J gave up 8 bases and V 3 bases, and 9 bases lay outside the gene matches. Germline CDR1 and CDR2: LNHDA and SQIVND (reference sequence). The CDR3 has 15 residues. As DNA, the CDR3 is TGTGCCAGTAGTATCGAAGACAGGGTTGAGGAAAAACTGTTTTTT. Translating gives CASSIEDRVEEKLFF.

This clone has a handful of counts. The chain carries TRBV19 and TRBJ1-1, with D maybe TRBD1 (6 bases). V was cut by 8 bases and J by 2 bases, with 21 bases left in between. CDR3 length: 16 residues. CDR1 LNHDA and CDR2 SQIVND come from the germline V gene (reference sequence). The CDR3 reads CASRHAGDRRNTEAFF. DNA for the CDR3: TGTGCCAGTCGCCATGCAGGGGATCGGAGAAACACTGAAGCTTTCTTT.

J is TRBJ2-3 and V is TRBV6-5; D might be TRBD1 (5 bases). V lost 5 bases and J 4 bases, leaving 13 bases between the germline ends. Germline V gene lookup returns CDR1 MNHEY and CDR2 SVGAGI. CDR3 length: 14 residues. Here the CDR3 DNA reads TGTGCCAGCAGTCTATGGGCGACAGCAGATACGCAGTATTTT. Protein: CASSLWATADTQYF.

This clone was seen a few times. CDR3 DNA: TGCGCCAGCAGCTCCGCCGGGACAGGGGTACACGAGCAGTACTTC. It specifies CASSSAGTGVHEQYF. The chain combines TRBV5-1 with TRBJ2-7, with 10 positions matching TRBD1. The V segment lost 3 bases and the J segment 5 bases; nucleotides outside the gene matches: 8. This CDR3 has 15 amino acids. CDR1 and CDR2 from the germline V gene are SGHRS and YFSETQ.

Only a few counts were recorded for this clone. This chain joins TRBV5-1 and TRBJ1-2, with D tentatively TRBD1 (5 bases). Germline loops: CDR1 SGHRS, CDR2 YFSETQ. The V gene lost 0 bases and the J gene lost 3 bases, with 9 bases spanning the gap. CDR3 length: 14 amino acids. The DNA for the CDR3 is TGCGCCAGCAGCTTGGGCGGGACTGACTATGGCTACACCTTC. Protein: CASSLGGTDYGYTF.

This clone was seen a few times. The chain links TRBV29-1 to TRBJ1-4; the D gene is possibly TRBD1 (5 bases). Germline V gene sequence: CDR1 SQVTM, CDR2 ANQGSEA. Trimming left V 7 bases short and J 6 bases short, with 18 bases between. The CDR3 length is 14 residues. The CDR3 DNA follows: TGCAGCGCCGGACCGGGGGGAAGCCATGAAAAACTGTTTTTT. It specifies CSAGPGGSHEKLFF.

This clone was seen a handful of times. The chain uses TRBV19 and TRBJ1-2; 8 bases agree with TRBD1. In germline, CDR1 is LNHDA, CDR2 SQIVND (reference sequence). The CDR3 is 14 residues long. After removal of 3 bases from V and 4 bases from J, the junction contained 4 bases not matched to a gene. CDR3 sequence: CASSIRQGIYGYTF. DNA of the CDR3: TGTGCCAGTAGTATTCGACAGGGGATCTATGGCTACACCTTC.

The chain recombines TRBV27 with TRBJ2-1, with 12 bases aligning to TRBD2. The CDR3 is 14 amino acids. V shed 10 bases and J 7 bases; nucleotides not matched to a gene: 8. Germline lookup yields CDR1 MNHEY and CDR2 SMNVEV (reference sequence). The CDR3 nucleotides read TGTGCCACCCGACTAGCGGGGGCCGTGAATGAGCAGTTCTTC. As protein: CATRLAGAVNEQFF.

This clone has only a few counts. This rearrangement joins TRBV30 to TRBJ1-1, with D uncertain. This CDR3 is built from 13 residues. Germline V gene lookup returns CDR1 GTSNPN and CDR2 SVGIG (reference sequence). V was shortened by 1 base and J by 1 base, with 7 bases between the two germline ends. The DNA of the CDR3 is TGTGCCTGGAGTGGACTGAGGAACACTGAAGCTTTCTTT. This sequence encodes CAWSGLRNTEAFF.

In the case of this clone: Its ends do not fully match the called genes, so a read error is possible. V and J are TRBV29-1 and TRBJ1-1; the D gene is possibly TRBD1 (5 bases). Per the germline V gene, CDR1 is SQVTM and CDR2 is ANQGSEA. This CDR3 comprises 13 residues. The CDR3 reads CSVSTEPNTEAFF. CDR3 sequence (DNA): TGCAGCGTATCGACAGAACCGAACACTGAAGCCTTCTTT.

This clone was seen only a few times. The chain links TRBV11-2 to TRBJ1-2; unclear D gene. Germline loops: CDR1 SGHAT, CDR2 FQNNGV. The CDR3 length is 12 residues. Trimming shortened V by 5 bases and J by 3 bases, and 7 bases separated the two germline ends. The CDR3 DNA follows: TGTGCCAGCAGCGCCGCGGACTATGGCTACACCTTC. Its translation is CASSAADYGYTF.

The chain couples TRBV14 to TRBJ2-7; 8 bases line up with TRBD1. Germline trimming cut 4 bases from V and 2 bases from J; bases unmatched to any gene: 4. CDR1 is SGHDN and CDR2 is FVKESK in the germline V gene. CDR3 length: 14 residues. The CDR3 sequence is CASSPRTGPYEQYF. Here the CDR3 DNA reads TGTGCCAGCAGCCCGCGGACAGGGCCCTACGAGCAGTACTTC.

This sequence joins TRBV6-1 and TRBJ1-4, with no clear D. Germline CDR1 reads MNHNS; CDR2 reads SASEGT. Trimming pared 3 bases from V and 0 bases from J, leaving 11 bases between. The CDR3 covers 16 residues. CDR3 DNA: TGTGCCAGCAGTGACGAGGCGATTGCAACTAATGAAAAACTGTTTTTT. It specifies CASSDEAIATNEKLFF.

This clone was observed a few times. The V call is TRBV15, the J call TRBJ1-6, with TRBD1 identical over 9 bases. Germline V gives CDR1 LNHNV, CDR2 YYDKDF (reference sequence). V lost 3 bases to trimming and J lost 6 bases; unmatched junction nucleotides: 3. The CDR3 consists of 15 residues. CDR3 nucleotide sequence: TGTGCCACCAGCAGGGACAGGGGCAGTAATTCACCCCTCCACTTT. It yields the protein CATSRDRGSNSPLHF.

The chain combines TRBV19 with TRBJ1-1; 8 positions match TRBD1. This CDR3 region has 17 residues. Germline loops: CDR1 LNHDA, CDR2 SQIVND (reference sequence). V trimming: 3 bases; J trimming: 2 bases; junction bases outside the gene matches: 11. CDR3 loop: CASSMFQGALINTEAFF. The CDR3 DNA follows: TGTGCCAGTAGTATGTTCCAGGGGGCTCTCATCAACACTGAAGCTTTCTTT. The complete variable domain, with remaining parts taken from reference TRBV19 and TRBJ1-1, reads DGGITQSPKYLFRKEGQNVTLSCEQNLNHDAMYWYRQDPGQGLRLIYYSQIVNDFQKGDIAEGYSVSREKKESFPLTVTSAQKNPTAFYLCASSMFQGALINTEAFFGQGTRLTVV.

J is TRBJ1-2 and V is TRBV5-4; 7 bases align to TRBD1. V gave up 1 base and J gave up 5 bases; unmatched junction bases: 5. The CDR3 has 14 residues. Germline CDR1 SGHNT, CDR2 YYREEE (reference sequence). CDR3 in DNA: TGTGCCAGCAGCTTGACAGGGGCCCTATATGGCTACACCTTC. It is translated as CASSLTGALYGYTF.

Only a few counts were recorded for this clone. The chain employs TRBV19 and TRBJ2-7, with 10 bases aligning to TRBD1. The germline V gene encodes CDR1 LNHDA and CDR2 SQIVND (reference sequence). V lost 4 bases, J lost 5 bases, and 8 bases stayed unmatched. The CDR3 runs 15 residues. The CDR3 nucleotides read TGTGCCAGTAGTACACCCGGGACAGGGGACCACGAGCAGTACTTC. Translating it yields CASSTPGTGDHEQYF.

Comment on this clone: Germline and junction disagree at one end, which may indicate a read error. The chain recombines TRBV5-6 with TRBJ1-1; D call uncertain. This CDR3 contains 12 residues. Germline V gives CDR1 SGHDT, CDR2 YYEEEE. CDR3 coding DNA: TGTGCCAGCAGCTTGGGGTTGACTGGAGCTTTCTTT. Its translation is CASSLGLTGAFF.

This clone was seen a few times. The rearrangement uses TRBV4-1 and TRBJ2-3; 8 nucleotides align to TRBD2. The CDR3 has 18 amino acids. Germline V lookup: CDR1 MGHRA, CDR2 YSYEKL. V shed 0 bases and J 0 bases; nucleotides not matched to a gene: 8. The CDR3 loop reads CASSQDPSGGASTDTQYF. CDR3 coding DNA: TGCGCCAGCAGCCAAGACCCCAGCGGGGGAGCTAGCACAGATACGCAGTATTTT.

The chain carries TRBV6-1 and TRBJ2-7; D possibly corresponds to TRBD1 (6 bases). Germline V gene sequence: CDR1 MNHNS, CDR2 SASEGT. This CDR3 spans 13 amino acids. The ends were cut back, 10 bases at V and 5 bases at J, with 18 bases in the middle. The DNA of the CDR3 is TGTGCCACCGACCCAGGGGTAAGACACGAGCAGTACTTC. Amino acid sequence: CATDPGVRHEQYF.